This note documents a single T cell receptor (beta chain) sequence. All included Susac syndrome patients satisfied recently defined diagnostic criteria for definite or probable disease. This record belongs to a study of CD8 T cells in Susac syndrome. Study context: Intravenous immunoglobulin alone or corticosteroids were being given to patients with Susac syndrome at blood draw, unless they were therapy-naive.

Reverse transcription of roughly 0.5 to 1 ug RNA was carried out with random hexamers. One entry per CDR3 protein, called by TCRdb with MiXCR from the immunoSEQ multiplex PCR reads. The sample lists 200,000 to 300,000 distinct CDR3 sequences, approximately 95% occurring once. The CDR3 runs to 14 residues. Trimming took 4 bases from V and 3 from J, leaving 11 bases between them. Germline V gene sequence: CDR1 SGHRS, CDR2 YFSETQ. Specimen: CD4+ T cells from PBMCs. The TCR sequence derives from a human donor with Susac syndrome. The chain employs TRBV5-1 and TRBJ1-5, with D perhaps matching TRBD1 (6 bases). CDR3 sequence reads: CASSTRGVNQPQHF. CDR3 coding DNA: TGCGCCAGCAGCACCAGGGGCGTCAATCAGCCCCAGCATTTT.